These 6 T cell receptor beta chains share one sample of origin, sequenced in a study of vaccination effects on CD4 cells after COVID-19. Their cognate antigens are unknown. Antigen-specific CD4+ T cell clonotypes were called by their expansion after viral peptide-pool culture in ViraFEST. Cells that had been cultured for approximately eleven days were the source of isolated CD4+ T cells. Documented for the person is a PCR-confirmed SARS-CoV-2 infection occurring between March and December 2020. TCRdb keeps only in-frame clones here, not all; method: immunoSEQ multiplex PCR. The sample has roughly 24,000 clones, around 76% seen once. Material: CD4+ T cells from PBMCs cultured with SARS-CoV-2 spike peptides, obtained before COVID-19 vaccination. These TCRs come from a human donor who had a prior SARS-CoV-2 infection.

The V call is TRBV4-2, the J call TRBJ1-1; D is unresolved. The CDR3 consists of 13 residues. V was cut by 1 base and J by 1 base, with 4 bases left in between. The germline CDR1 and CDR2 sequences are LGHNA and YNFKEQ. CDR3: CASSQGGNTEAFF. Written as DNA, the CDR3 is TGTGCCAGCAGCCAAGGGGGGAACACTGAAGCTTTCTTT.

The chain employs TRBV5-1 and TRBJ1-2; D gene ambiguous. The CDR3 is made up of 13 amino acids. V lost 0 bases and J lost 6, with 9 bases in between. CDR1 and CDR2 (germline): SGHRS, YFSETQ. In nucleotides, the CDR3 is TGCGCCAGCAGCTTGGCGCCAGGTAATGGCTACACCTTC. It translates to CASSLAPGNGYTF.

V usage is TRBV5-3 and J usage is TRBJ1-1; 8 positions match TRBD1. TRBV5-3 is an ORF, and what it does is uncertain. CDR3 size: 18 residues. The V segment lost 4 bases and the J segment 1 base; nucleotides outside the gene matches: 15. The CDR3 sequence is CARSGTTQGAGENTEAFF. The CDR3 DNA follows: TGTGCCAGAAGCGGAACTACTCAGGGGGCTGGGGAGAACACTGAAGCTTTCTTT.

V usage is TRBV7-2 and J usage is TRBJ1-3, with unresolved D. Trimming removed 2 bases from V and 0 bases from J, with 5 bases in between. This CDR3 comprises 14 residues. CDR1 SGHTA and CDR2 FQGNSA come from the germline V gene. The CDR3 sequence is CASSLRISGNTIYF. The DNA of the CDR3 is TGTGCCAGCAGCTTAAGGATCTCTGGAAACACCATATATTTT.

This clone occurred once. The chain has TRBV18 and TRBJ2-7; 9 bases agree with TRBD1. CDR3 length: 13 residues. Trimming took 3 bases from V and 8 from J; bases not matched to a gene: 5. Germline V gene lookup returns CDR1 KGHSH and CDR2 LQKENI. In nucleotides, the CDR3 is TGTGCCAGCTCACCCCGGGACAGGGAAAAGCAGTACTTC. Amino acid sequence: CASSPRDREKQYF.

This sequence joins TRBV2 and TRBJ2-1; 8 bases map to TRBD2. There are 14 residues in the CDR3. Germline CDR1 reads SNHLY; CDR2 reads FYNNEI. Trimming cost V 6 bases and J 5 bases; bases outside gene matches: 6. DNA of the CDR3: TGTGCCAGCAGACAAAGCGGGGGTAACAATGAGCAGTTCTTC. It codes for CASRQSGGNNEQFF.